The clone carrying this TCR beta chain was seen a few times. As yet, its antigen is unknown. Germline lookup yields CDR1 LNHDA and CDR2 SQIVND (reference sequence). The V and J ends lost 9 bases and 6 bases respectively, with 20 bases between them. The CDR3 is made up of 15 amino acids. The record originates from a study of cytomegalovirus exposure and HLA in healthy donors. Notes on the study in general: Researchers reported in a later analysis that common viral pathogens appeared linked to several top clusters.

With 60 Vbeta and 13 Jbeta primers, the PCR was carried out. Assay: immunoSEQ multiplex PCR; the TCRdb copy retains only in-frame clones and omits some. Among 130,000 or so clones listed, 8% to 9.5% were seen once. What was sequenced was PBMCs. The chain links TRBV19 to TRBJ2-2; D is possibly TRBD1 (6 bases). The clonotype originates from a man in his forties or fifties in good health and CMV-seronegative. The CDR3: CASTYRVGVAGELFF. CDR3 coding DNA: TGTGCCAGCACTTACAGGGTGGGGGTTGCCGGGGAGCTGTTTTTT.